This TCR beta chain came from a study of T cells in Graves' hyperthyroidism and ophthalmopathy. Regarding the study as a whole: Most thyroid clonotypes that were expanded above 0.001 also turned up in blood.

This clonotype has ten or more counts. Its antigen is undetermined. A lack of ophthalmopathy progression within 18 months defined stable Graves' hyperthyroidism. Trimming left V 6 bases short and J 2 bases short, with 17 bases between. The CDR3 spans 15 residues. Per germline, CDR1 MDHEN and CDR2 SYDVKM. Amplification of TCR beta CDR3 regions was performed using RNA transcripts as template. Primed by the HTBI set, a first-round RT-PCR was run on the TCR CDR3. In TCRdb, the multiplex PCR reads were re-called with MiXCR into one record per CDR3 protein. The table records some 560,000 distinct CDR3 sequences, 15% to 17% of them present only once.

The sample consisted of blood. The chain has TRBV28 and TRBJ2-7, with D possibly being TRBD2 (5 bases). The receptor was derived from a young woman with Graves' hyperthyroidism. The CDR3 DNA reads TGTGCCAGCAGGCTCGGACGGACTGGCGCCTACGAGCAGTACTTC. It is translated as CASRLGRTGAYEQYF. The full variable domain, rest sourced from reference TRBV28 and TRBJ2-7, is DVKVTQSSRYLVKRTGEKVFLECVQDMDHENMFWYRQDPGLGLRLIYFSYDVKMKEKGDIPEGYSVSREKKERFSLILESASTNQTSMYLCASRLGRTGAYEQYFGPGTRLTVT.